This passage covers 12 T cell receptor beta chains from one sample sequenced in a study of blood T cell repertoires in COVID-19. Profiled with immunoSEQ multiplex PCR; TCRdb holds only in-frame clones, not every one. Seen here are some 180,000 clones, roughly 84% observed once, and the top ten hold 13%. Sequencing was performed on peripheral blood. These receptors were taken from a human donor in a cohort sampled during active COVID-19.

The chain has TRBV5-4 and TRBJ1-2, with D unresolved. The CDR3 loop spans 12 amino acids. Trimming left V 1 base short and J 8 bases short, with 9 bases between. Germline V CDR1 and CDR2: SGHNT, YYREEE (reference sequence). Here the CDR3 reads CASSLYTGGYTF. DNA for the CDR3: TGTGCCAGCAGCTTGTACACCGGGGGCTACACCTTC. Using reference TRBV5-4 and TRBJ1-2 for the parts outside the CDR3, the full variable domain is ETGVTQSPTHLIKTRGQQVTLRCSSQSGHNTVSWYQQALGQGPQFIFQYYREEENGRGNFPPRFSGLQFPNYSSELNVNALELDDSALYLCASSLYTGGYTFGSGTRLTVV.

V gene TRBV5-4 combines with J gene TRBJ2-1; perhaps TRBD2 as D (6 bases). CDR1 is SGHNT and CDR2 is YYREEE in the germline V gene (reference sequence). The CDR3 spans 14 residues. The germline V and J ends were trimmed by 3 bases and 8 bases, with 15 bases remaining between them. CDR3 DNA: TGTGCCAGCAGCTGGGGACCAGGAGGGGATGAGCAGTTCTTC. Encoded protein: CASSWGPGGDEQFF.

The chain combines TRBV7-9 with TRBJ1-1, with no clear D. V gave up 2 bases and J gave up 4 bases, with 11 bases separating them. The germline V gene encodes CDR1 SEHNR and CDR2 FQNEAQ (reference sequence). There are 14 residues in the CDR3. CDR3 loop: CASSLKGGGTEAFF. For the CDR3, the DNA is TGTGCCAGCAGCTTAAAGGGAGGCGGCACTGAAGCTTTCTTT.

The J gene is TRBJ2-3, the V gene TRBV28; tentative D call: TRBD2 (5 bases). The V gene lost 3 bases and the J gene lost 6 bases, with 13 bases spanning the gap. CDR1 MDHEN and CDR2 SYDVKM come from the germline V gene. This CDR3 has 14 residues. CDR3 DNA sequence: TGTGCCAGCAGTTTCGAAGTTATAGCGGATACGCAGTATTTT. It translates to CASSFEVIADTQYF.

The gene calls are TRBV28 and TRBJ2-2, with 9 bases aligning to TRBD1. CDR3 length: 19 residues. The germline CDR1 and CDR2 sequences are MDHEN and SYDVKM. V dropped 10 bases and J dropped 2; count of bases not matched to a gene: 20. This CDR3 reads CATSRRQQGAQTNTGELFF. In DNA form, the CDR3 reads TGTGCCACCAGCCGAAGACAACAGGGGGCGCAGACAAACACCGGGGAGCTGTTTTTT.

J is TRBJ1-5 and V is TRBV27, with TRBD1 identical over 10 bases. The V gene end was trimmed by 5 bases and the J gene end by 0 bases; junction bases not matched to a gene: 4. This CDR3 is built from 16 residues. Germline CDR1 and CDR2: MNHEY and SMNVEV (reference sequence). This CDR3 is CASSKGTGASNQPQHF. CDR3 DNA sequence: TGTGCCAGCAGTAAAGGGACAGGGGCTAGCAATCAGCCCCAGCATTTT.

In its sample, this clone was seen many times. The rearrangement joins TRBV24-1 to TRBJ2-5, with D possibly matching TRBD2 (5 bases). This CDR3 has 12 residues. Between the trimmed V and J ends, which lost 6 bases and 5 bases, there was a span of 9 bases. Germline loops: CDR1 KGHDR, CDR2 SFDVKD. DNA of the CDR3: TGTGCCACCAGTCCGAGCGGCGAGACCCAGTACTTC. This codes for CATSPSGETQYF.

CDR3 region: CASSPPSQREVVQYF. In DNA form, the CDR3 reads TGTGCCAGCTCACCACCGTCCCAGCGGGAGGTAGTGCAGTACTTC. The V and J genes are TRBV18 and TRBJ2-7; 9 nucleotides agree with TRBD2. The ends lost 0 bases at V and 9 bases at J; junction bases unmatched: 9. The CDR3 loop spans 15 amino acids. The germline CDR1 and CDR2 sequences are KGHSH and LQKENI. The complete variable domain, with remaining parts taken from reference TRBV18 and TRBJ2-7, reads NAGVMQNPRHLVRRRGQEARLRCSPMKGHSHVYWYRQLPEEGLKFMVYLQKENIIDESGMPKERFSAEFPKEGPSILRIQQVVRGDSAAYFCASSPPSQREVVQYFGPGTRLTVT.

The rearrangement uses TRBV12-3 or TRBV12-4 and TRBJ1-1, with 7 bases fitting TRBD1. V gave up 6 bases and J gave up 5 bases; unmatched junction bases: 6. The CDR3 extends over 13 amino acids. This chain's CDR3 is CASRSQGVTEAFF. The CDR3 DNA reads TGTGCCAGCAGAAGTCAGGGGGTTACTGAAGCTTTCTTT.

The CDR3 is CASSPRDRGGRPNSPLHF. CDR3 bases: TGCGCCAGCAGCCCCCGGGACAGGGGGGGAAGACCAAATTCACCCCTCCACTTT. V is TRBV5-1 and J is TRBJ1-6, with 11 bases that match TRBD1. Germline V gene data show CDR1 as SGHRS and CDR2 as YFSETQ. V gave up 4 bases and J gave up 7 bases; unmatched junction bases: 13. The CDR3 covers 18 residues.

The V call is TRBV15, the J call TRBJ2-3; D is uncertain. This CDR3 has 12 amino acids. CDR1 and CDR2 (germline): LNHNV, YYDKDF (reference sequence). Trimming removed 2 bases at V and 6 bases at J, with 6 bases between. The CDR3 spells CATSRFLDTQYF. DNA of the CDR3: TGTGCCACCAGCAGATTCCTGGATACGCAGTATTTT. Filled out from reference TRBV15 and TRBJ2-3, the complete variable domain reads DAMVIQNPRYQVTQFGKPVTLSCSQTLNHNVMYWYQQKSSQAPKLLFHYYDKDFNNEADTPDNFQSRRPNTSFCFLDIRSPGLGDTAMYLCATSRFLDTQYFGPGTRLTVL.

The V call is TRBV3-1 (or the pseudogene TRBV3-2), the J call TRBJ1-2; TRBD1 aligns across 7 bases. Germline V gene sequence: CDR1 LGHDT, CDR2 YNNKEL (reference sequence). There are 14 residues in the CDR3. V lost 4 bases, J lost 6 bases, and 8 bases stayed unmatched. The CDR3 DNA reads as TGTGCCAGCAGCCGAGCCGGGACAGAGGATGGCTACACCTTC. Protein product: CASSRAGTEDGYTF.